This TCR beta chain appears in the sequencing data of a study of CD8 T cells in Susac syndrome. Random-hexamer reverse transcription was applied to about 0.5 to 1 ug RNA. TCRdb fed the immunoSEQ multiplex PCR reads into MiXCR, producing one record per CDR3 protein. The data contain fewer than 200,000 distinct CDR3 sequences, roughly 96% of them singletons. CDR1 and CDR2 (germline): LGHDT, YNNKEL (reference sequence). V lost 4 bases and J 5 bases, leaving 17 bases between the germline ends. The length of the CDR3 is 15 residues. The TCR comes from a human donor with multiple sclerosis. Source material: CD8+ T cells from PBMCs. This chain links TRBV3-1 with TRBJ2-5; TRBD2 is a possible D gene (7 bases). The CDR3 sequence: CASSPWEGGVETQYF. The CDR3 DNA follows: TGTGCCAGCAGCCCTTGGGAGGGGGGAGTGGAGACCCAGTACTTC.